This section outlines one TCR beta chain sequence together with its context. Which antigen it targets is not known. Per-nucleotide qualities are absent, and no much larger clonotype sits a single base away. Libraries came from the immunoSEQ multiplex PCR assay. In TCRdb, the immuneACCESS table is reduced to in-frame sequences with V and J assigned. These tables do not hold every clone; where another copy was compared, an unresolved V gene accounts for under half, and the others remain unexplained. This sample holds roughly 39,000 clones; roughly 93% were observed only once. The ten largest clones capture around 0.78% of the sample. CDR1 and CDR2, per the germline V gene (reference sequence), are DFQATT and SNEGSKA. Clipping removes 7 bases from V and 5 bases from J, with 1 as the unmatched junction base count. The CDR3 holds 11 amino acids from the cysteine to the phenylalanine. Only the CDR3 region is kept as DNA, spanning 33 bases read in frame from base 1.

This sample was included in a study of T cell changes during pregnancy in multiple sclerosis (dated by TCRdb to 2018 to 2020). Regarding the complete study: In women with multiple sclerosis, the researchers looked at how the T cell repertoire shifted as pregnancy progressed.

This receptor was identified in a female donor with multiple sclerosis, enrolled in a pregnancy study. This chain is built from TRBV20-1 and TRBJ2-7; TRBD1 fits 11 bases in the junction. The sequenced sample was CD4+ T cells from peripheral blood mononuclear cells, obtained before pregnancy. The nucleotides are TGCAGTGGGACAGGGGGCGACGAGCAGTACTTC. Its protein product is CSGTGGDEQYF.